This is a list of T cell receptor beta chains from one sample in a study of cytomegalovirus exposure and HLA in healthy donors. The method was immunoSEQ multiplex PCR; TCRdb's version includes in-frame clones alone and lacks a portion of them. The profile shows roughly 300,000 clones, 88% of them singletons. The specimen sequenced was PBMCs. The receptors originated from a woman aged 18-30 years in good health and CMV-seronegative. CDR3s include the opening cysteine and the closing phenylalanine or tryptophan. D genes are given only for firm matches. Some rows mark clone size as missing; the rest say once, few, many or name a class of expanded clone.

D gene	V gene	clone size	J gene	CDR3 protein	CDR3 DNA
TRBD1	TRBV28	-	TRBJ2-7	CASSSTGTGRLEQYF	TGTGCCAGCAGTTCGACCGGGACAGGGCGCCTCGAGCAGTACTTC
TRBD2	TRBV7-2	-	TRBJ2-5	CASSFDSGRGETQYF	TGTGCCAGCAGCTTCGACAGCGGGAGGGGGGAGACCCAGTACTTC
-	TRBV7-9	few	TRBJ1-5	CASSFRGDQPQHF	TGTGCCAGCAGCTTCCGCGGGGATCAGCCCCAGCATTTT
-	TRBV15	once	TRBJ2-7	CATSRGRGSSYEQYF	TGTGCCACCAGCAGAGGCAGGGGAAGTTCCTACGAGCAGTACTTC
TRBD1	TRBV5-6	-	TRBJ1-1	CASSSTGGTEAFF	TGTGCCAGCAGTTCGACAGGGGGCACTGAAGCTTTCTTT
-	TRBV28	-	TRBJ1-6	CASSPLPGKINSPLHF	TGTGCCAGCAGCCCTCTCCCCGGGAAGATTAATTCACCCCTCCACTTT
TRBD1	TRBV6-1	-	TRBJ1-1	CASSDLQGITEAFF	TGTGCCAGCAGTGACCTACAGGGGATCACTGAAGCTTTCTTT
-	TRBV6-5	-	TRBJ2-3	CASGPGTDTQYF	TGTGCCAGTGGGCCCGGCACAGATACGCAGTATTTT
-	TRBV5-8	-	TRBJ1-5	CASSGMNRVGQPQHF	TGTGCCAGCAGCGGGATGAACAGGGTAGGGCAGCCCCAGCATTTT
-	TRBV25-1	-	TRBJ2-1	CASSLGPYEQFF	TGTGCCAGCAGTTTGGGGCCATATGAGCAGTTCTTC
TRBD2	TRBV7-8	-	TRBJ2-5	CASSLGLAGLETQYF	TGTGCCAGCAGCTTGGGACTAGCGGGATTGGAGACCCAGTACTTC
-	TRBV5-4	-	TRBJ2-5	CASSLRTPGQETQYF	TGTGCCAGCAGCTTGCGGACTCCCGGGCAAGAGACCCAGTACTTC
TRBD2	TRBV19	once	TRBJ2-3	CASSRIAGGRDTQYF	TGTGCCAGTTCCCGGATAGCGGGAGGAAGGGATACGCAGTATTTT
-	TRBV11-2	once	TRBJ2-1	CASHWGRGTEQFF	TGTGCCAGCCATTGGGGCAGGGGAACTGAGCAGTTCTTC
-	TRBV5-1	-	TRBJ2-1	CASSLAQDRSGLEQFF	TGCGCCAGCAGCTTGGCCCAAGACCGGTCAGGACTAGAGCAGTTCTTC
TRBD1	TRBV5-6	-	TRBJ1-6	CASSQNRGQSNSPLHF	TGTGCCAGCAGCCAGAACAGGGGTCAAAGTAATTCACCCCTCCACTTT
TRBD2	TRBV2	-	TRBJ2-2	CASSEELAGVPGELFF	TGTGCCAGCAGTGAAGAGCTAGCGGGAGTCCCCGGGGAGCTGTTTTTT
-	TRBV25-1	-	TRBJ2-7	CASTPTEIKYEQYF	TGTGCCAGCACCCCGACGGAGATTAAATACGAGCAGTACTTC
TRBD2	TRBV2	few	TRBJ2-2	CASRLAGYTGELFF	TGTGCCAGCAGGCTAGCGGGATACACCGGGGAGCTGTTTTTT
TRBD1	TRBV28	-	TRBJ1-2	CASSSLRQGGYGYTF	TGTGCCAGCAGTTCTCTCCGACAGGGGGGCTATGGCTACACCTTC
-	TRBV27	few	TRBJ2-7	CASSFGVRDEQYF	TGTGCCAGCAGTTTCGGGGTCCGGGACGAGCAGTACTTC
-	TRBV6-6	-	TRBJ2-1	CASSYSERQFF	TGTGCCAGCAGTTACTCCGAGCGACAGTTCTTC
TRBD1	TRBV28	-	TRBJ2-7	CASRGQGRLREQYF	TGTGCCAGCAGGGGACAGGGAAGGTTGAGGGAGCAGTACTTC
-	TRBV27	-	TRBJ1-1	CASSSHPGGPEAFF	TGTGCCAGCAGTTCTCATCCAGGAGGACCTGAAGCTTTCTTT
-	TRBV28	-	TRBJ1-5	CASIRAPGGQPQHF	TGTGCCAGCATTAGGGCGCCGGGAGGGCAGCCCCAGCATTTT
TRBD2	TRBV4-3	-	TRBJ2-1	CASSQEAGGSGNEQFF	TGCGCCAGCAGCCAAGAAGCGGGAGGAAGTGGCAATGAGCAGTTCTTC
-	TRBV4-3	once	TRBJ2-4	CASSHRGEPSGDIQYF	TGCGCCAGCAGCCACCGAGGAGAGCCCTCCGGCGACATTCAGTACTTC
-	TRBV5-1	-	TRBJ1-2	CASSLSGSYGYTF	TGCGCCAGCAGCTTGAGCGGTAGCTATGGCTACACCTTC